These 14 T cell receptor beta chains share one sample of origin, sequenced in a study of blood T cell repertoires in COVID-19. Libraries were prepared by immunoSEQ multiplex PCR; TCRdb keeps only in-frame clonotypes and omits some of them. The repertoire holds some 200,000 clones, with 89% as singletons. The sample consisted of peripheral blood. These receptors were collected from a woman aged 40-49 years with acute or convalescent COVID-19.

The chain carries TRBV10-1 and TRBJ2-2, with a tentative D call TRBD1 (5 bases). The CDR3 is 16 amino acids. The germline gives CDR1 WNHNN, CDR2 SYGVQD (reference sequence). V lost 0 bases to trimming and J lost 1 base, with 9 bases between them. CDR3 sequence (DNA): TGCGCCAGCAGTGAGTCGTTCACAGGGAACACCGGGGAGCTGTTTTTT. This encodes CASSESFTGNTGELFF.

The chain joins TRBV18 to TRBJ1-2, with a possible D match to TRBD1 (5 bases). The CDR3 loop spans 14 amino acids. Trimming took 6 bases from V and 8 from J, leaving 19 bases between them. In germline, CDR1 is KGHSH, CDR2 LQKENI. The CDR3 protein is CASSPSEGNGGYTF. CDR3 sequence (DNA): TGTGCCAGCTCCCCATCGGAGGGGAACGGGGGCTACACCTTC.

The CDR3 DNA is TGTGCCAGCAGCTTGACGTCTAGCGGGGACGCCACAGATACGCAGTATTTT. Amino acid sequence: CASSLTSSGDATDTQYF. The chain uses TRBV5-4 and TRBJ2-3, with 9 bases matching TRBD2. The CDR3 sequence is 17 residues long. Per the germline V gene, CDR1 is SGHNT and CDR2 is YYREEE (reference sequence). Losses at the gene ends were 1 base for V and 2 bases for J; bases not matched to a gene: 8.

This clone showed up just a few times. This chain connects TRBV2 to TRBJ1-6; a possible D gene is TRBD1 (6 bases). CDR3 size: 14 residues. Per the germline V gene, CDR1 is SNHLY and CDR2 is FYNNEI. Trimming stripped 5 bases from V and 7 bases from J, with 12 bases between. The CDR3 reads CASSPGTPNSPLHF. CDR3 sequence (DNA): TGTGCCAGCAGTCCCGGGACACCGAATTCACCCCTCCACTTT.

Of note for this clone: A read error may produce the germline difference seen at one junction end. The chain carries TRBV3-1 (or the pseudogene TRBV3-2) and TRBJ2-1, with 11 bases matching TRBD2. Germline lookup yields CDR1 LGHDT and CDR2 YNNKEL (reference sequence). CDR3 length: 17 residues. CDR3 sequence reads: CAGSQSGLAGPGGEQFF. In DNA, the CDR3 is TGTGCCGGCAGTCAAAGTGGACTAGCGGGCCCCGGAGGTGAGCAGTTCTTC.

This sequence joins TRBV9 and TRBJ2-6, with 7 bases that match TRBD1. J was trimmed by 3 bases and V by 4 bases; bases with no gene match: 10. Looked up from germline, CDR1 is SGDLS and CDR2 is YYNGEE. This CDR3 region has 17 residues. The CDR3 spells CASSSTTGEGGANVLTF. CDR3 in DNA: TGTGCCAGCAGCTCCACTACAGGGGAAGGTGGGGCCAACGTCCTGACTTTC.

The V gene is TRBV2, the J gene TRBJ2-3; D remains ambiguous. Trimming stripped 5 bases from V and 6 bases from J, with 15 bases between. Germline V lookup: CDR1 SNHLY, CDR2 FYNNEI. The CDR3 runs 14 residues. CDR3 sequence reads: CASSRLVAKDTQYF. DNA of the CDR3: TGTGCCAGCAGTAGGTTAGTAGCTAAGGATACGCAGTATTTT.

The chain links TRBV3-1 (or the pseudogene TRBV3-2) to TRBJ2-3; the match to TRBD2 covers 16 bases. V was pared by 4 bases and J by 6 bases, with 4 bases of the junction left unmatched. CDR3 length: 16 residues. Germline V gene lookup returns CDR1 LGHDT and CDR2 YNNKEL (reference sequence). This CDR3 reads CASSPGLAGGLDTQYF. CDR3 bases: TGTGCCAGCAGCCCGGGACTAGCGGGGGGGTTGGATACGCAGTATTTT.

In its sample, this clone was seen once. The chain links TRBV5-4 to TRBJ1-1, with D possibly TRBD1 on 5 matching bases. The germline V and J ends were trimmed by 2 bases and 4 bases, with 12 bases remaining between them. Germline V gives CDR1 SGHNT, CDR2 YYREEE (reference sequence). The length of the CDR3 is 14 residues. The CDR3 DNA reads as TGTGCCAGCAGCTTACGAGGCAGGGTCACTGAAGCTTTCTTT. This gives the protein CASSLRGRVTEAFF.

V gene TRBV6-1 combines with J gene TRBJ2-7; TRBD2 aligns across 10 bases. Germline CDR1 MNHNS, CDR2 SASEGT. The V and J ends lost 3 bases and 3 bases, in that order; junction bases with no gene match: 5. This CDR3 has 15 amino acids. For the CDR3, the DNA is TGTGCCAGCAGTGAGTGGACTAGCGGCTTCTACGAGCAGTACGTC. Protein sequence: CASSEWTSGFYEQYV.

The chain combines TRBV9 with TRBJ1-1; D is possibly TRBD1 (5 bases). The V and J ends lost 1 base and 2 bases respectively, with 12 bases between them. CDR3 length: 15 residues. The germline gives CDR1 SGDLS, CDR2 YYNGEE. CDR3 DNA: TGTGCCAGCAGCGTATCCCGGACACTTAACACTGAAGCTTTCTTT. It specifies CASSVSRTLNTEAFF. The full variable domain, with the rest looked up from reference TRBV9 and TRBJ1-1, is DSGVTQTPKHLITATGQRVTLRCSPRSGDLSVYWYQQSLDQGLQFLIQYYNGEERAKGNILERFSAQQFPDLHSELNLSSLELGDSALYFCASSVSRTLNTEAFFGQGTRLTVV.

The chain combines TRBV29-1 with TRBJ1-1; tentative D call: TRBD1 (6 bases). CDR3 size: 14 residues. Germline assignment: CDR1 SQVTM and CDR2 ANQGSEA. Trimming removed 7 bases at V and 1 base at J, with 16 bases between. CDR3 in DNA: TGCAGCGGCCACCAGGGGCGGTCGAACACTGAAGCTTTCTTT. Translation gives CSGHQGRSNTEAFF.

This clone occurred a few times. V and J are TRBV19 and TRBJ1-2; D unresolved. This CDR3 is built from 15 residues. Trimming took 5 bases from V and 8 from J, leaving 21 bases between them. CDR1 is LNHDA, CDR2 SQIVND, per germline (reference sequence). CDR3 residues: CASSLPGLIIQGYTF. CDR3 bases: TGTGCCAGTAGTCTACCGGGTCTGATCATCCAGGGCTACACCTTC.

This rearrangement joins TRBV6-5 to TRBJ1-2; 8 nucleotides match TRBD1. Germline trimming cut 9 bases from V and 4 bases from J; bases unmatched to any gene: 10. The CDR3 spans 14 residues. Germline lookup yields CDR1 MNHEY and CDR2 SVGAGI. CDR3 region: CASTWGQETYGYTF. In DNA, the CDR3 is TGTGCCAGTACGTGGGGACAGGAGACCTATGGCTACACCTTC.